This TCR beta chain was observed in a study of CXCR3-negative and CXCR3-positive naive CD8 T cells. As for this clonotype: The antigen is unknown.

This CDR3 is 13 amino acids long. Looked up from germline, CDR1 is SGHVS and CDR2 is FQNEAQ. Whole-study results and caveats: Comparison of naive cells showed more hydrophobic TRB CDR3s in CXCR3-positive than in CXCR3-negative naive cells.

The study made its TRB cDNA libraries by 5' RACE, adding UMI labels. TCRdb reprocessed the 5' RACE reads and keeps a single row for each CDR3 protein, giving no DNA. Its clone listing holds some 60,000 distinct CDR3 sequences. This clonotype originated in a human donor in good health. Some clones in this sample may be carry-over from other donors' samples. Sequencing was performed on naive CXCR3+ CD8+ T cells from blood. Subset noted: CD45RO-CCR7+CD27+CD95- naive CD8+ T cells expressing CXCR3 (TNR3+). The chain couples TRBV7-8 to TRBJ2-7; as DNA is missing, the TRBD2 call by TCRdb cannot be tested. This CDR3 reads CASRSASDYEQYF.